Listed below are T cell receptor beta chains from one sample, sequenced in a study of a mutant IDH1 vaccine in newly diagnosed glioma. Clones were sequenced by immunoSEQ multiplex PCR, and TCRdb holds only the in-frame ones, with some missing. The table includes tens of thousands of clones, around 89% detected once. For these TCRs, the target antigens are not known. The specimen comprised PBMCs, sampled from a glioma patient whose treatment included an IDH1 peptide vaccine. The receptors were sampled from a man in his forties with glioma. Both conserved end residues are part of each CDR3. Each record gives: CDR3 protein, CDR3 DNA, V gene, D gene, J gene, clone size, CDR3 length. D genes are given only for firm matches. Size values are once, few and many counts, or a class for expanded clones, and some rows have none.

CASSSTSGWGTQYF | TGTGCCAGCAGCTCGACTAGCGGCTGGGGGACCCAGTACTTC | TRBV11-1 | TRBD2 | TRBJ2-5 | NA | 14
CASSSLGQTGGYTF | TGTGCCAGCTCATCTCTCGGTCAAACAGGTGGCTACACCTTC | TRBV18 | NA | TRBJ1-2 | NA | 14
CAWSDPGREKLFF | TGTGCCTGGAGTGACCCCGGACGCGAAAAACTGTTTTTT | TRBV30 | NA | TRBJ1-4 | NA | 13
CASSMPGGGPTGELFF | TGTGCCAGTAGTATGCCGGGCGGGGGACCGACCGGGGAGCTGTTTTTT | TRBV19 | TRBD2 | TRBJ2-2 | few | 16
CASSQEFQETQYF | TGTGCCAGCAGCCAAGAGTTCCAAGAGACCCAGTACTTC | TRBV14 | NA | TRBJ2-5 | NA | 13
CAATGGAGSVRADTQYF | TGCGCCGCCACAGGTGGAGCGGGGTCGGTTAGGGCAGATACGCAGTATTTT | TRBV10-1 | TRBD2 | TRBJ2-3 | NA | 17
CASSPSGTDSANEKLFF | TGTGCCAGTAGTCCATCGGGGACAGATTCGGCTAATGAAAAACTGTTTTTT | TRBV19 | TRBD1 | TRBJ1-4 | NA | 17
CASSPTGTISVGTQYF | TGTGCCAGCAGCCCAACCGGGACTATCTCGGTCGGGACCCAGTACTTC | TRBV7-9 | TRBD2 | TRBJ2-5 | NA | 16
CASKDSNQPQHF | TGTGCCAGCAAAGATAGCAATCAGCCCCAGCATTTT | TRBV2 | NA | TRBJ1-5 | NA | 12
CASSQAPLGEQFF | TGCGCCAGCAGCCAAGCACCCCTCGGTGAGCAGTTCTTC | TRBV4-3 | NA | TRBJ2-1 | NA | 13
CASSYRRAANQPQHF | TGTGCCAGCAGTTACCGCCGGGCAGCAAATCAGCCCCAGCATTTT | TRBV6-5 | NA | TRBJ1-5 | NA | 15
CAISDNGVYQPQHF | TGTGCCATCAGTGACAACGGAGTCTATCAGCCCCAGCATTTT | TRBV10-3 | NA | TRBJ1-5 | NA | 14